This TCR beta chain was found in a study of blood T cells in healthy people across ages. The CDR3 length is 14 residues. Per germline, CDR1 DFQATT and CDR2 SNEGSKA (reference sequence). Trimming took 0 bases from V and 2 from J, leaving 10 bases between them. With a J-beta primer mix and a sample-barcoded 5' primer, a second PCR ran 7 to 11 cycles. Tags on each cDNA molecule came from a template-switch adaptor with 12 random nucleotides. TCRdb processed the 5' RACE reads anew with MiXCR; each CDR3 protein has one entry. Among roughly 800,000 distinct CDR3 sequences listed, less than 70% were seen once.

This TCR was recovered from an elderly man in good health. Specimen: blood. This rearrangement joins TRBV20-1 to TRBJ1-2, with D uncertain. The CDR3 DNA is TGCAGTGCTAGAGAGATGACGTTAAACTATGGCTACACCTTC. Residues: CSAREMTLNYGYTF.